The rows below give T cell receptor beta chains drawn from one sample of a study of blood T cell repertoires in COVID-19. Here immunoSEQ multiplex PCR was the method, and the copy in TCRdb shows in-frame clones only, minus some. The sample carries roughly 180,000 clones, over 70% recorded once. Sequencing used peripheral blood. These receptors were taken from a man in his sixties with active or convalescent COVID-19. CDR3s include the opening cysteine and the closing phenylalanine or tryptophan. The D gene is left open where the match is weak. Clone size, where shown, is once, few, many, or a class for clones that have expanded.

clone_size d_call j_call v_call cdr3_aa cdr3_nt
- TRBD1 TRBJ1-5 TRBV28 CASSSQWGTGDQPQHF TGTGCCAGCAGTTCCCAGTGGGGGACAGGGGATCAGCCCCAGCATTTT
- TRBD2 TRBJ2-3 TRBV5-1 CASSSGTTLDTQYF TGCGCCAGCAGCTCCGGGACTACCCTTGATACGCAGTATTTT
- - TRBJ2-2 TRBV27 CASSPRGGMNLAGELFF TGTGCCAGCAGTCCCCGAGGGGGTATGAATCTGGCCGGGGAGCTGTTTTTT
- TRBD1 TRBJ1-2 TRBV6-4 CASSDPRTGEGYTF TGTGCCAGCAGTGACCCACGGACAGGGGAGGGCTACACCTTC
- - TRBJ2-6 TRBV29-1 CSVGDTGANVLTF TGCAGCGTGGGGGACACTGGGGCCAACGTCCTGACTTTC
- - TRBJ1-1 TRBV7-3 CASSLNPQGIGAEAFF TGTGCCAGCAGCTTAAACCCGCAGGGGATAGGGGCTGAAGCTTTCTTT
- TRBD1 TRBJ1-5 TRBV4-1 CASSPQGNQPQHF TGCGCCAGCAGCCCACAGGGGAATCAGCCCCAGCATTTT
- TRBD2 TRBJ2-5 TRBV6-1 CASSELAGGPQTQYF TGTGCCAGCAGTGAACTAGCGGGAGGGCCTCAGACCCAGTACTTC
- TRBD1 TRBJ1-2 TRBV28 CASGNLGTGAGGYTF TGTGCCAGCGGAAATTTGGGGACAGGGGCGGGAGGCTACACCTTC
- TRBD2 TRBJ2-7 TRBV11-3 CASSSFSGPAAEQYF TGTGCCAGCAGCTCTTTTAGCGGGCCTGCAGCAGAGCAGTACTTC
- TRBD1 TRBJ2-1 TRBV9 CASSPRDRGYEQFF TGTGCCAGCAGCCCCCGGGACAGGGGGTATGAGCAGTTCTTC
few - TRBJ1-2 TRBV7-9 CASSLDSYGYTF TGTGCCAGCAGCTTAGACAGCTATGGCTACACCTTC
- TRBD2 TRBJ2-2 TRBV5-4 CASSQRTSGNTGELFF TGTGCCAGCAGCCAACGGACTAGCGGAAACACCGGGGAGCTGTTTTTT
few - TRBJ2-4 TRBV7-2 CASSPGGMGGGIQYF TGTGCCAGCAGCCCGGGGGGCATGGGAGGAGGAATTCAGTACTTC
- - TRBJ1-6 TRBV6-2/TRBV6-3 CASSPDRVWNSPLHF TGTGCCAGCAGCCCAGACCGGGTTTGGAATTCACCCCTCCACTTT
- - TRBJ1-2 TRBV7-9 CASSLSTMVWVEGGYTF TGTGCCAGCAGCTTATCTACCATGGTCTGGGTCGAGGGTGGCTACACCTTC
- - TRBJ2-7 TRBV7-2 CASSLTWSGEQYF TGTGCCAGCAGCCTGACGTGGTCGGGGGAGCAGTACTTC
- - TRBJ2-6 TRBV5-6 CASSLEYSGANVLTF TGTGCCAGCAGCTTGGAATACTCTGGGGCCAACGTCCTGACTTTC
once TRBD2 TRBJ2-1 TRBV7-9 CASSLGGGRGEQFF TGTGCCAGCAGCTTAGGGGGCGGGAGAGGTGAGCAGTTCTTC
once - TRBJ2-2 TRBV18 CASSLYRAGELFF TGTGCCAGCTCACTTTACAGGGCCGGGGAGCTGTTTTTT
few TRBD1 TRBJ1-5 TRBV18 CASSPRDSPNQPQHF TGTGCCAGCTCACCAAGGGACAGCCCCAATCAGCCCCAGCATTTT
- - TRBJ2-5 TRBV12-3/TRBV12-4 CASSLGGFETQYF TGTGCCAGCAGTTTAGGAGGGTTTGAGACCCAGTACTTC
- - TRBJ2-3 TRBV19 CAPRPDSRRGADTQYF TGTGCCCCTAGGCCCGACAGCCGGAGGGGTGCAGATACGCAGTATTTT
- - TRBJ1-5 TRBV14 CASSQTGFNQPQHF TGTGCCAGCAGCCAAACAGGATTCAATCAGCCCCAGCATTTT
once TRBD1 TRBJ2-1 TRBV30 CAWSMLGGWSYNEQFF TGTGCCTGGAGTATGTTAGGGGGCTGGTCCTACAATGAGCAGTTCTTC
- - TRBJ1-1 TRBV10-3 CAIRADSDEAFF TGTGCCATCAGGGCCGACAGCGATGAAGCTTTCTTT
- - TRBJ1-1 TRBV5-5 CASSLSPGFEAFF TGTGCCAGCAGCTTATCCCCAGGGTTTGAGGCTTTCTTT
- - TRBJ1-5 TRBV6-2/TRBV6-3 CASSYPEPGLNQPQHF TGTGCCAGCAGTTACCCCGAGCCCGGGTTAAATCAGCCCCAGCATTTT
- - TRBJ1-6 TRBV6-2/TRBV6-3 CASSWRREVSPLHF TGTGCCAGCAGTTGGCGGAGGGAAGTCTCACCCCTCCACTTT
few TRBD2 TRBJ2-5 TRBV3-1/TRBV3-2 CASSRRTPGEGTQYF TGTGCCAGCAGCCGAAGGACACCCGGGGAGGGGACCCAGTACTTC
- TRBD2 TRBJ2-7 TRBV6-1 CASSETSVSYEQYF TGTGCCAGCAGTGAAACTAGCGTCTCCTACGAGCAGTACTTC
- TRBD2 TRBJ2-3 TRBV18 CASSPGASGIGTDTQYF TGTGCCAGCTCCCCGGGGGCTAGCGGGATTGGCACAGATACGCAGTATTTT
- - TRBJ2-2 TRBV27 CASSLSYSTGELFF TGTGCCAGCAGTTTATCTTATAGCACCGGGGAGCTGTTTTTT
- - TRBJ1-5 TRBV28 CASSLRQGPNQPQHF TGTGCCAGCAGTTTGCGGCAGGGGCCTAATCAGCCCCAGCATTTT
- - TRBJ2-3 TRBV19 CASSIKGGTLSTDTQYF TGTGCCAGTAGTATAAAGGGTGGGACACTGAGCACAGATACGCAGTATTTT
few - TRBJ2-7 TRBV7-2 CASSPSAARGEQYF TGTGCCAGCAGCCCATCCGCGGCTAGGGGGGAGCAGTACTTC
- - TRBJ1-5 TRBV7-8 CASSFHSNQPQHF TGTGCCAGCAGCTTCCATAGCAATCAGCCCCAGCATTTT